This T cell receptor (beta chain) originates from a study of blood T cells in healthy people across ages. Study-level results: Age brought a roughly linear fall in TCR beta diversity measured per million T cells.

This clonotype occurred a few times. The antigen is undetermined. With 0 bases removed from V and 1 base from J, the gap between germline ends came to 3 bases. The germline V gene encodes CDR1 SGDLS and CDR2 YYNGEE. The CDR3 contains 13 residues. With a J-beta primer mix and a sample-barcoded 5' primer, a second PCR ran roughly 7 to 11 cycles. Each cDNA molecule carried a tag from a template-switch adaptor that contained 12 random nucleotides. TCRdb reprocessed the 5' RACE reads with MiXCR, giving one entry per CDR3 protein. The sample consists of 890,000 or so distinct CDR3 sequences, around 68% of them appearing once. Staff drew around 10 milliliters of peripheral blood from each donor.

Sequences were obtained from blood. V is TRBV9 and J is TRBJ2-3, with D hard to call. The receptor was isolated from a man aged 25 to 40 in good health. In DNA, the CDR3 is TGTGCCAGCAGCGTAGATGGCACAGATACGCAGTATTTT. It translates to CASSVDGTDTQYF.